The sequence of this T cell receptor (beta chain) was determined in a study of cytomegalovirus exposure and HLA in healthy donors. Overall study: The 130 or so validation repertoires, a later analysis reported, used the same platform as the roughly 730 repertoires from the first cohort.

CDR3 length equals 14 residues. The germline gives CDR1 LNHDA, CDR2 SQIVND (reference sequence). Trimming at V came to 2 bases and at J to 1 base, leaving 1 base not matched to a gene. Study findings and constraints: Most observed TCR sequences were rare, whereas some public TCRs were detected in many donors. The tendency of first-cohort TCR clusters to co-occur in the 100 to 150 validation repertoires was identified by a subsequent analysis.

The donors belonged to the approximately 120-subject validation cohort, separate from the approximately 700-subject first cohort. Details on this clone: Its antigen is unknown.

The protocol was immunoSEQ multiplex PCR, while the TCRdb copy is restricted to in-frame clones and leaves out a portion. The table shows about 130,000 clones, with approximately 89% occurring only once. The source of this sequence is a woman younger than 35 in good health and CMV-seronegative. The chain couples TRBV19 to TRBJ2-5, with TRBD1 identical over 7 bases. The source material was PBMCs. This CDR3 is CASSISGGQETQYF. As DNA, the CDR3 is TGTGCCAGTAGTATATCAGGGGGCCAAGAGACCCAGTACTTC.